A selection of T cell receptor beta chains follows, all from one sample in a study of technical replicates of blood from a handful of donors. TCRdb keeps only in-frame clones here, not all; method: immunoSEQ multiplex PCR. Of 75,000 to 95,000 clones listed, 80% to 95% are singletons. Material for sequencing was T cells isolated from PBMCs. All receptors come from a human donor in good health. Each CDR3 is given with its conserved first and last residue.

j_gene: TRBJ1-1
v_gene: TRBV18
CDR3aa: CASYPGGDTEAFF

j_gene: TRBJ2-2
v_gene: TRBV5-1
CDR3aa: CASRTGTDNTGELFF

j_gene: TRBJ2-2
v_gene: TRBV4-2
CDR3aa: CASTRGGNSGELFF

j_gene: TRBJ1-1
v_gene: TRBV9
CDR3aa: CASSLTPHSMNTEAFF

j_gene: TRBJ2-1
v_gene: TRBV5-1
CDR3aa: CASSLDREEGEQFF

j_gene: TRBJ2-7
v_gene: TRBV6-1
CDR3aa: CASSPTEYHEQYF

j_gene: TRBJ2-5
v_gene: TRBV6-5
CDR3aa: CASRGLGRPQQYF

j_gene: TRBJ2-2
v_gene: TRBV5-1
CDR3aa: CASSSVPGQGSFTGELFF

j_gene: TRBJ2-5
v_gene: TRBV7-2
CDR3aa: CASSQIDRGKQETQYF

j_gene: TRBJ2-7
v_gene: TRBV4-2
CDR3aa: CASSHGLAETYEQYF

j_gene: TRBJ1-1
v_gene: TRBV6-5
CDR3aa: CASSYGLRAEAFF

j_gene: TRBJ1-1
v_gene: TRBV7-6
CDR3aa: CASSRDSQNTEAFF

j_gene: TRBJ1-1
v_gene: TRBV5-1
CDR3aa: CASSLAAAMNTEAFF

j_gene: TRBJ1-5
v_gene: TRBV7-8
CDR3aa: CASSLVARAQGFFNQPQHF

j_gene: TRBJ2-1
v_gene: TRBV4-2
CDR3aa: CASSQESAGLADSYNEQFF

j_gene: TRBJ1-2
v_gene: TRBV6-5
CDR3aa: CASKRMDRTDYGYTF

j_gene: TRBJ2-5
v_gene: TRBV18
CDR3aa: CASSPERGQETQYF

j_gene: TRBJ2-1
v_gene: TRBV19
CDR3aa: CASNSNPQLASSYNEQFF

j_gene: TRBJ2-4
v_gene: TRBV13
CDR3aa: CASSLGLAVAKNIQYF

j_gene: TRBJ2-1
v_gene: TRBV10-3
CDR3aa: CATTGTGGSEQFF

j_gene: TRBJ2-3
v_gene: TRBV2
CDR3aa: CASHDRGEDTQYF

j_gene: TRBJ2-3
v_gene: TRBV4-1
CDR3aa: CASSQRSGSTDTQYF

j_gene: TRBJ2-2
v_gene: TRBV2
CDR3aa: CASRGLRGSNTGELFF

j_gene: TRBJ1-6
v_gene: TRBV2
CDR3aa: CASSDRTANSPLHF

j_gene: TRBJ2-1
v_gene: TRBV7-6
CDR3aa: CASSRNYPGTGERNEQFF

j_gene: TRBJ2-5
v_gene: TRBV4-2
CDR3aa: CASSAFMGGPGKETQYF

j_gene: TRBJ2-7
v_gene: TRBV5-1
CDR3aa: CASTKQTATYEQYF

j_gene: TRBJ2-7
v_gene: TRBV10-1
CDR3aa: CASSGPSYEQYF

j_gene: TRBJ1-1
v_gene: TRBV9
CDR3aa: CASSVGDRRSTEAFF

j_gene: TRBJ1-5
v_gene: TRBV15
CDR3aa: CATSSKGQGNNQPQHF

j_gene: TRBJ2-7
v_gene: TRBV5-6
CDR3aa: CASSLQTSGLSYEQYF

j_gene: TRBJ1-1
v_gene: TRBV5-6
CDR3aa: CASSPVVTNEAFF

j_gene: TRBJ1-4
v_gene: TRBV11-2
CDR3aa: CASSSSRDRGPYEKLFF

j_gene: TRBJ2-7
v_gene: TRBV19
CDR3aa: CASSPNPGSYGEQYF

j_gene: TRBJ1-5
v_gene: TRBV6-1
CDR3aa: CASSGGGRQPQHF

j_gene: TRBJ1-2
v_gene: TRBV11-3
CDR3aa: CASSSYGGGGQSYGYTF

j_gene: TRBJ1-5
v_gene: TRBV19
CDR3aa: CASSIGQGSFGPQHF

j_gene: TRBJ1-1
v_gene: TRBV4-1
CDR3aa: CASSQGQGVLEAFF

j_gene: TRBJ2-5
v_gene: TRBV2
CDR3aa: CASSGVGGKRETQYF

j_gene: TRBJ2-4
v_gene: TRBV19
CDR3aa: CASSTPSGRIPKNIQYF

j_gene: TRBJ2-1
v_gene: TRBV6-5
CDR3aa: CASSWSGGEQFF

j_gene: TRBJ2-7
v_gene: TRBV18
CDR3aa: CASSPIAGSSYEQYF

j_gene: TRBJ2-5
v_gene: TRBV6-4
CDR3aa: CASSDSIFASLGGLQETQYF

j_gene: TRBJ1-1
v_gene: TRBV5-1
CDR3aa: CASSLAVGHTEAFF

j_gene: TRBJ1-5
v_gene: TRBV2
CDR3aa: CASSFDREGSNQPQHF

j_gene: TRBJ2-7
v_gene: TRBV2
CDR3aa: CASSEHSYEQYF

j_gene: TRBJ2-7
v_gene: TRBV6-5
CDR3aa: CASSYSKGLTYEQYF

j_gene: TRBJ1-5
v_gene: TRBV7-9
CDR3aa: CASSLGGGQPQHF

j_gene: TRBJ2-3
v_gene: TRBV11-2
CDR3aa: CASSLGYLTSGMCF